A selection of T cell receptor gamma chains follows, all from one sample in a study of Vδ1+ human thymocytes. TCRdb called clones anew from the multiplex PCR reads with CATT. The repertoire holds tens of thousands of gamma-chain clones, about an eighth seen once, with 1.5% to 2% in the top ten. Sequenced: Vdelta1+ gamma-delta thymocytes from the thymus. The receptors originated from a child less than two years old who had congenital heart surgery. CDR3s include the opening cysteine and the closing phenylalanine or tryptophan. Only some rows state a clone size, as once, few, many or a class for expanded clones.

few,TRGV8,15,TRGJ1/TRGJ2,TGTGCCACCTGGGATAAGTCGGGATCGGATTATAAGAAACTCTTT,CATWDKSGSDYKKLF
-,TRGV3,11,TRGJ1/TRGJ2,TGTGCCACCTGGTCACTTAGCGGGAAACTCTTT,CATWSLSGKLF
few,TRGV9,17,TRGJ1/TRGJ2,TGTGCCTTGTGGGAGGTGCATACGACCGGGGATTATTATAAGAAACTCTTT,CALWEVHTTGDYYKKLF
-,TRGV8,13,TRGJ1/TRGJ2,TGTGCCACCTGGGATAGTCCCTATTATAAGAAACTCTTT,CATWDSPYYKKLF
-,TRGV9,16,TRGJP,TGTGCCTTGTGGGATGGGCCTAGGTTGGGCAAAAAAATCAAGGTATTT,CALWDGPRLGKKIKVF
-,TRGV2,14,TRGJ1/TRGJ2,TGTGCCACCTGGGACAGGCACAGGTATTATAAGAAACTCTTT,CATWDRHRYYKKLF
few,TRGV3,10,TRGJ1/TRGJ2,TGTGCCACCTGGGAACCTGAGAAACTCTTT,CATWEPEKLF
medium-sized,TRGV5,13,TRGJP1,TGTGCCACCTGGGACAGGCCTGGTTGGTTCAAGATATTT,CATWDRPGWFKIF
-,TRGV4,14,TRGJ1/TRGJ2,TGTGCCACCTGGATAGAACCTCCTTATTATAAGAAACTCTTT,CATWIEPPYYKKLF
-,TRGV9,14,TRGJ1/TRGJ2,TGTGCCTTGTGGGAGGTCAGCCTTTATTATAAGAAACTCTTT,CALWEVSLYYKKLF
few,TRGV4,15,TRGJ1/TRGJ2,TGTGCCACCTGGAATGAGAGCTTTACCTATTATAAGAAACTCTTT,CATWNESFTYYKKLF
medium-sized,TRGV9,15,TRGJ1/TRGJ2,TGTGCCTTGTGGGACCACCCTTCGAATTATTATAAGAAACTCTTT,CALWDHPSNYYKKLF
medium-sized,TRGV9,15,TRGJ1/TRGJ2,TGTGCCTTGTGGGAGGTGCGGAGTCCTCATTATAAGAAACTCTTT,CALWEVRSPHYKKLF
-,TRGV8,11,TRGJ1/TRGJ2,TGTGCCACCTATCCGCGCCGCAAGAAACTCTTT,CATYPRRKKLF
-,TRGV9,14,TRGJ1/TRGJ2,TGTGCCTTGTGGGAGGCTCCTCTTTATTATAAGAAACTCTTT,CALWEAPLYYKKLF
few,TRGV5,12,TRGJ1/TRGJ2,TGTGCCACCTGGGACAGGCCTCTTAGGAAACTCTTT,CATWDRPLRKLF
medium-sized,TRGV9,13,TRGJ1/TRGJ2,TGTGCCTTGTGGGAGGTGGGAGATTATAAGAAACTCTTT,CALWEVGDYKKLF
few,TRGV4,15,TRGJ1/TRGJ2,TGTGCCACCTGGGATGGGGCGGGAGGTTATTATAAGAAACTCTTT,CATWDGAGGYYKKLF
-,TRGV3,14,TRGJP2,TGTGCCACCTGGGAAAGTGAGAGTGATTGGATCAAGACGTTT,CATWESESDWIKTF
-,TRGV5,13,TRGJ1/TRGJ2,TGTGCCACCTGGGACAGGCGGAAGTATAAGAAACTCTTT,CATWDRRKYKKLF
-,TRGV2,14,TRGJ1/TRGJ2,TGTGCCACCTGGAATGCGAACCGGGATTATAAGATACTCTTT,CATWNANRDYKILF